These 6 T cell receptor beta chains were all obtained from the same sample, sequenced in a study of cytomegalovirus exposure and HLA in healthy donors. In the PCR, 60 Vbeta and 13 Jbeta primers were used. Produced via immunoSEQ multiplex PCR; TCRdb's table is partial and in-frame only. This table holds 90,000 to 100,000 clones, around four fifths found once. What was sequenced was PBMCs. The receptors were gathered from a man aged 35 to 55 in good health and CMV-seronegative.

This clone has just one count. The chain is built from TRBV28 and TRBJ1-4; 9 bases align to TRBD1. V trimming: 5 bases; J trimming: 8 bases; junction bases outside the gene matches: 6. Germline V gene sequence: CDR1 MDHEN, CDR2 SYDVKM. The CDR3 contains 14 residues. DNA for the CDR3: TGTGCCAGCAGTATCCAGGGACAGGGAGAAAAACTGTTTTTT. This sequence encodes CASSIQGQGEKLFF.

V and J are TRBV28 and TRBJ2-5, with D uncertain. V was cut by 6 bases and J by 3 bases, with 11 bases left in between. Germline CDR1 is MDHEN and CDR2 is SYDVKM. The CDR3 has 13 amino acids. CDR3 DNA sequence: TGTGCCAGCAGGAACCACAGAGAAGAGACCCAGTACTTC. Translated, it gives CASRNHREETQYF. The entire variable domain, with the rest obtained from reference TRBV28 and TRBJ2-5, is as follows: DVKVTQSSRYLVKRTGEKVFLECVQDMDHENMFWYRQDPGLGLRLIYFSYDVKMKEKGDIPEGYSVSREKKERFSLILESASTNQTSMYLCASRNHREETQYFGPGTRLLVL.

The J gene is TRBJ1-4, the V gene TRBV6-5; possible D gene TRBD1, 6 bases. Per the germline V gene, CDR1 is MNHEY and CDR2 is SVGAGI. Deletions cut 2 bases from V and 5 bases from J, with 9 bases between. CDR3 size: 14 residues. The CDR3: CASSYGTSNEKLFF. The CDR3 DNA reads TGTGCCAGCAGTTACGGGACAAGCAATGAAAAACTGTTTTTT.

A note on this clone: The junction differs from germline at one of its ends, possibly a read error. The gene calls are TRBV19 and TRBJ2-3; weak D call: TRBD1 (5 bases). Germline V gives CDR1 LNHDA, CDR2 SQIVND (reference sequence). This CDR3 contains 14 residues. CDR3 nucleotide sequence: TGTGCCGGTAGTCTCCGACAGCGCACAGATACGCAGTATTTT. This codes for CAGSLRQRTDTQYF.

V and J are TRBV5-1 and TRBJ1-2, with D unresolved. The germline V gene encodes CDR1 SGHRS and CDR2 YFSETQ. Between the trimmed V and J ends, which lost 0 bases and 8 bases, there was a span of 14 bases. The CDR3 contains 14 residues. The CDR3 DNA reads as TGCGCCAGCAGCTTGGCGGTCAGCCCTAGAGGCTACACCTTC. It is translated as CASSLAVSPRGYTF.

In nucleotides, the CDR3 is TGTGCCAGCAGCCAGCTACACATGAACAGCGGTGGAAACACCATATATTTT. Protein: CASSQLHMNSGGNTIYF. This sequence joins TRBV7-9 and TRBJ1-3; D uncertain. Trimming pared 5 bases from V and 3 bases from J, leaving 20 bases between. Germline CDR1 and CDR2: SEHNR and FQNEAQ (reference sequence). This CDR3 comprises 17 residues.